This TCR beta chain was found in a study of T cells after yellow fever vaccination (dated by TCRdb to about 2019). Describing the broader study: The SMART-Seq v4 Ultra Low Input RNA kit was used to prepare libraries from fractions with low cell numbers. To track T-cell clones before and after primary and booster YFV17D yellow fever vaccination, bulk TCR alpha and beta repertoires were sequenced longitudinally. Two healthy male donors, one aged 18 to 30 and one aged 30 to 40 years, made up the cohort. Blood samples were taken at several timepoints before and after primary and secondary immunization, and bulk PBMC replicates and cell subsets were isolated.

The CDR3 runs 13 amino acids, cysteine and phenylalanine included. The retained sequence is limited to the CDR3, 39 bases, with the frame set at the first base. Trimming takes 7 bases from V and 2 bases from J, and the germline ends sit 10 bases apart. CDR1 KGHDR and CDR2 SFDVKD were looked up in the germline V gene. Overall results and qualifications from the work: A small fraction of clonotypes showed up in both the CD4 and CD8 compartments, probably as a result of convergent recombination. Compared with the primary T-cell response, the secondary T-cell response was faster but weaker, reaching its peak on day 5 rather than on day 15. Most clones expanded after primary vaccination (96% of CD4 and about 85% of CD8) were re-detected after the booster, suggesting that broad memory maintenance occurred. FACS-sorted repertoires could contain abundant contaminating clonotypes from the bulk population, so computational filtering was required. Because only two donors were included in the study, the extent to which the findings can be generalized is limited.

TCR cDNA was synthesized by 5'RACE template switching, through which a universal primer site and unique molecular identifiers were introduced. cDNA synthesis was primed from both the TCR alpha and TCR beta constant segments. Library amplification involved two PCR steps, and the second step added sample barcodes and sequencing adapters. Libraries were sequenced on Illumina HiSeq 2500 (2x100 bp) or NovaSeq (2x150 bp). The authors processed their data as follows. MIGEC handled demultiplexing of reads and collapsing into UMI consensus sequences, while MiXCR performed V(D)J alignment. Clonotypes responding to the vaccine were identified with edgeR on replicate PBMC samples, with the criteria of FDR below 0.01 and a log2 fold change above 5 up to day 15. Bulk clonotypes were assigned CD4 or CD8 identity according to which sequenced CD4 or CD8 repertoire held them at higher abundance. TCRdb handled the public reads itself, with Q25 trimming in fastp and clone calling in MiXCR, and kept productive beta chains. Records with the same CDR3 protein are collapsed into one entry carrying the most frequent genes and DNA. V and J calls and clone size were set by TCRdb, not the authors. Recorded for this sample are 620,000 or so distinct CDR3 sequences; more than 9% of them occurred a single time. The ten top clones hold about 15% of the sample.

This clonotype showed up just a few times. Its antigen is not yet known. No base quality values were provided; no much bigger clone lies one nucleotide off. The sample's treatment or condition label, decoded: live attenuated yellow fever vaccine strain. At every blood-draw timepoint, two biological replicates of bulk PBMCs were collected. PBMCs were isolated from peripheral blood using a standard Ficoll-Paque protocol. RNA was extracted with TriZol from bulk PBMCs, CD4 and CD8 fractions, and dextramer-positive and dextramer-negative fractions. This TCR was sampled from a man younger than 40 who received the YFV17D yellow fever vaccine. The sequences come from PBMCs, collected on the day of the yellow fever booster vaccination. The V gene is TRBV24-1 and the J gene is TRBJ1-2; no D segment can be confidently identified. The sequenced DNA is TGTGCCACCAGCCCAAGAAGCAACTATGGCTACACCTTC. Its translation reads: CATSPRSNYGYTF.